This entry features one TCR beta chain sequence. This clone was seen once. Its target antigen remains unknown. Base qualities are missing; no much larger clone stands one base away. TCRbeta CDR3 regions were amplified from genomic DNA using the immunoSEQ Assay, a bias-controlled multiplex PCR. In the source study's methods: Within the assay, amplification of reference gene primers was used to estimate how many nucleated cells each sample contained. Sequence reads were collapsed and filtered to measure the absolute abundance of every unique TCRbeta CDR3 rearrangement. For each sample, productive Simpson clonality was calculated as the square root of Simpson's diversity index over productive rearrangements. Entries here come from immuneACCESS through TCRdb and include only in-frame sequences with V and J called. Some clones fail to appear in such tables; in the studies checked, an unresolved V gene covers under half of the shortfall, and the cause of the remainder is unknown. V, J and clone size derive from that table, while D and trimming were established from the DNA sequence. This sample has about 180,000 clones in its table, and 82% of those were observed once. The ten largest make up 15% to 20% of the sample.

These data belong to a study of blood T cell repertoires in COVID-19 (dated by TCRdb to the early 2020s). Concerning the study at large: The collaborator samples originated in the United States, Italy and Spain and spanned the acute and convalescent phases of COVID-19. Subjects who had been exposed to COVID-19, were actively infected with it, or had recovered from it provided the deeply sampled blood TCRbeta repertoires that made up the dataset. Nearly every sample came with metadata listing a de-identified subject ID, COVID-19 status, age in years and sex. The samples were drawn from the first 160 participants of the ongoing ImmuneRACE study and from 1,254 subjects provided by 6 global collaborators. The repertoires were made available in a free public database intended to serve as a resource for research on the immune response to SARS-CoV-2. The material from the prospective study consisted of cDNA or gDNA derived from T cells, B-cell-depleted T cells, or PBMCs. Where HLA class I and class II types were available, the types were taken from metadata supplied by the sample provider, not from assay-based typing.

Participants in the prospective study were aged roughly 18 to 89 years, lived in approximately 26 United States geographic areas, and enrolled through a virtual design. In the prospective study, cohorts were assigned on the basis of participant-reported clinical history obtained from a screening survey and a study questionnaire. Recovered participants in ImmuneRACE Cohort 3 were defined as having two consecutive negative NP/OP PCR tests, clearance from a healthcare professional, or resolution of symptoms. In the prospective study, mobile phlebotomists collected whole blood, serum and a nasopharyngeal or oropharyngeal swab from each participant. Participants in the prospective study had the option to provide additional blood draws and questionnaires over a 2-month period. Blood samples from the prospective study were shipped frozen or at room temperature prior to DNA extraction. CDR1 SEHNR and CDR2 FQNEAQ are derived from the germline V gene (reference sequence). The junction shows trimming of 3 bases on V and 1 base on J, plus 7 bases between the germline ends. Its CDR3 holds 14 amino acids, cysteine through phenylalanine. Only CDR3 DNA remains: 42 bases, in frame from the first base.

Overall results and qualifications from the work: The amount of clinical and demographic metadata varied by source and participant and was provided uncurated.

The sequencing input was PBMCs or T cells enriched from blood (not recorded which). Recombination linked TRBV7-9 to TRBJ1-3; TRBD1 is possibly the D segment (6 matching bases). The sequence was obtained from a man between 60 and 75 years old who had recovered from COVID-19. The DNA sequence follows: TGTGCCAGCAGCTTCGGACAGTCTGGAAACACCATATATTTT. The resulting protein is CASSFGQSGNTIYF. The CDR3 plus the reference TRBV7-9 and TRBJ1-3 genes for the other parts give the full variable domain: DTGVSQNPRHKITKRGQNVTFRCDPISEHNRLYWYRQTLGQGPEFLTYFQNEAQLEKSRLLSDRFSAERPKGSFSTLEIQRTEQGDSAMYLCASSFGQSGNTIYFGEGSWLTVV.